This T cell receptor beta chain was recorded in a study of graft-versus-host responses after intestinal transplantation. Study-level background: Recipients obtained multivisceral, liver-intestinal, or isolated intestinal transplants. Anti-thymocyte globulin served as induction for all recipients, who then took tacrolimus and steroids for two to three years.

Study-level points and caveats: Clonal ratios of graft-versus-host to host-versus-graft in allografts were high for patients exhibiting graft-donor T cell macrochimerism.

Clones were sequenced by immunoSEQ multiplex PCR, and TCRdb holds only the in-frame ones, with some missing. The top ten hold approximately 6% of the sample, which has 90,000 to 95,000 clones, about 89% seen once. About this clone: Its cognate antigen is unknown.

V was pared by 7 bases and J by 3 bases, with 11 bases between. CDR1 and CDR2 from the germline V gene are MNHEY and SVGAGI. The CDR3 is made up of 13 amino acids. This chain uses TRBV6-5 with TRBJ2-3; D might be TRBD1 (6 bases). The origin of this receptor is a human donor who received an intestinal transplant. This specimen was unstimulated CD8+ T cells sorted from spleen or lymph node cells, taken before intestinal transplant. CDR3 region: CASNLRGTDTQYF. CDR3 DNA: TGTGCCAGCAATCTCAGGGGAACAGATACGCAGTATTTT.